What follows are 22 T cell receptor beta chains derived from one specimen sequenced in a study of T cell changes during pregnancy in multiple sclerosis. Generated by immunoSEQ multiplex PCR, the TCRdb table keeps only in-frame clones and is missing some. This table holds approximately 110,000 clones, roughly 92% found once. Specimen: peripheral blood, collected after pregnancy. Receptors were obtained from a female donor with multiple sclerosis, enrolled in a pregnancy study.

V is TRBV7-6 and J is TRBJ1-1, with TRBD1 identical over 8 bases. This CDR3 region has 10 residues. Germline CDR1 SGHVS, CDR2 FNYEAQ. V dropped 6 bases and J dropped 13; count of bases not matched to a gene: 4. The CDR3: CASSGQGDFF. In nucleotides, the CDR3 is TGTGCCAGCAGTGGACAGGGTGATTTCTTT.

CDR3 coding DNA: TGTGCCAACCGCGGCGTTACCTATGGCTACACCTTC. This translates into CANRGVTYGYTF. This chain joins TRBV30 and TRBJ1-2; no reliable D call. The V end lost 8 bases, the J end lost 4 bases, and 14 bases lay between the germline ends. The germline CDR1 and CDR2 sequences are GTSNPN and SVGIG (reference sequence). CDR3 length: 12 residues.

V is TRBV5-5 and J is TRBJ1-2, with a tentative D call TRBD1 (6 bases). Germline loops: CDR1 SGHKS, CDR2 YYEKEE (reference sequence). This CDR3 region has 13 residues. V lost 5 bases and J 13 bases, leaving 21 bases between the germline ends. CDR3 in amino acids: CASSAGTGIQGTF. The CDR3 DNA is TGTGCCAGCAGTGCCGGCACAGGGATCCAGGGCACCTTC.

The CDR3 here is CASSLRAGDPGANVLTF. CDR3 sequence (DNA): TGTGCCAGCAGCTTAAGGGCAGGGGATCCTGGGGCCAACGTCCTGACTTTC. The chain recombines TRBV11-2 with TRBJ2-6; D is possibly TRBD1 (6 bases). The CDR3 is made up of 17 amino acids. V was shortened by 2 bases and J by 2 bases, with 13 bases between the two germline ends. Germline loops: CDR1 SGHAT, CDR2 FQNNGV. Full variable domain (rest looked up from reference TRBV11-2 and TRBJ2-6): EAGVAQSPRYKIIEKRQSVAFWCNPISGHATLYWYQQILGQGPKLLIQFQNNGVVDDSQLPKDRFSAERLKGVDSTLKIQPAKLEDSAVYLCASSLRAGDPGANVLTFGAGSRLTVL.

In this sample, this clone turned up once. V is TRBV6-5 and J is TRBJ1-2, with a tentative D call TRBD1 (5 bases). V lost 0 bases, J lost 5 bases, and 13 bases lay in between. This CDR3 has 15 amino acids. Germline CDR1 is MNHEY and CDR2 is SVGAGI. CDR3: CASSYSSGGGYGYTF. The CDR3, as DNA: TGTGCCAGCAGTTACTCGAGCGGGGGAGGGTATGGCTACACCTTC.

The chain joins TRBV5-1 to TRBJ2-3; TRBD2 is a possible D gene (6 bases). Germline assignment: CDR1 SGHRS and CDR2 YFSETQ. The CDR3 loop spans 13 amino acids. The V gene lost 4 bases and the J gene lost 6 bases, with 12 bases spanning the gap. CDR3 sequence (DNA): TGCGCCAGCAGCCCTACTAGCCCGGATACGCAGTATTTT. It is translated as CASSPTSPDTQYF.

The V call is TRBV6-5, the J call TRBJ2-3; 8 positions match TRBD1. This CDR3 region has 13 residues. Germline values: CDR1 MNHEY, CDR2 SVGAGI. The J segment lost 2 bases and the V segment lost 8 bases, leaving 3 bases of the junction unmatched. CDR3 coding DNA: TGTGCCAGCTCAGGGGGCGACACAGATACGCAGTATTTT. This encodes CASSGGDTDTQYF.

The gene calls are TRBV7-3 and TRBJ2-1; no definite D call. This CDR3 has 15 residues. The V gene's germline CDR1 is SGHTA and CDR2 FQGTGA. Deletions cut 3 bases from V and 0 bases from J, with 9 bases between. CDR3 sequence (DNA): TGTGCCAGCAGCTTTATCCCCCTCTCCTACAATGAGCAGTTCTTC. Amino acid sequence: CASSFIPLSYNEQFF.

The V and J genes are TRBV9 and TRBJ2-1; 7 bases are shared with TRBD2. J gave up 3 bases and V 2 bases, and 17 bases lay outside the gene matches. Germline-derived CDR1 and CDR2 are SGDLS and YYNGEE. The CDR3 has 19 residues. The CDR3 reads CASSVRASVIRDYYNEQFF. The DNA of the CDR3 is TGTGCCAGCAGCGTCCGGGCCAGTGTCATTAGGGACTACTACAATGAGCAGTTCTTC.

The rearrangement links TRBV2 to TRBJ1-1; D is perhaps TRBD1 (5 bases). CDR1 is SNHLY and CDR2 is FYNNEI in the germline V gene. The CDR3 is 13 residues long. V lost 2 bases and J 6 bases, leaving 10 bases between the germline ends. The CDR3 DNA reads TGTGCCAGCAGTGAATTAGGAGGGGCTGAAGCTTTCTTT. Protein product: CASSELGGAEAFF.

This chain uses TRBV5-1 with TRBJ1-3; TRBD1 might be the D (6 bases). Trimming shortened V by 1 base and J by 7 bases, and 9 bases separated the two germline ends. In germline, CDR1 is SGHRS, CDR2 YFSETQ. The CDR3 runs to 13 residues. CDR3 nucleotides: TGCGCCAGCAGCTTGCGTGGGGGCAACACCATATATTTT. This sequence encodes CASSLRGGNTIYF.

The chain links TRBV5-6 to TRBJ2-5; tentative D call: TRBD2 (6 bases). Germline V gene data show CDR1 as SGHDT and CDR2 as YYEEEE. This CDR3 is built from 14 residues. Trimming stripped 3 bases from V and 4 bases from J, with 13 bases between. The CDR3 sequence is CASSWGVLAETQYF. CDR3 in DNA: TGTGCCAGCAGCTGGGGGGTCCTAGCAGAGACCCAGTACTTC.

J is TRBJ2-7 and V is TRBV6-5, with 8 bases fitting TRBD1. The CDR3 has 11 residues. Germline trimming cut 6 bases from V and 13 bases from J; bases unmatched to any gene: 8. The germline CDR1 and CDR2 sequences are MNHEY and SVGAGI. CDR3 sequence: CASRDGQGVYF. The DNA of the CDR3 is TGTGCCAGCAGAGACGGACAGGGCGTATACTTC.

The rearrangement links TRBV19 to TRBJ2-7; possibly TRBD2 for D (6 bases). Germline CDR1 reads LNHDA; CDR2 reads SQIVND (reference sequence). CDR3 length equals 15 residues. V dropped 3 bases and J dropped 4 bases, with 16 bases sitting between them. The CDR3 sequence is CASSILPGEKYEQYF. The CDR3 region has the DNA TGTGCCAGTAGTATTCTGCCGGGGGAGAAGTACGAGCAGTACTTC.

This sequence joins TRBV11-2 and TRBJ2-3; TRBD2 matches at 10 bases. V shed 3 bases and J 2 bases; nucleotides not matched to a gene: 11. CDR3 size: 18 residues. Per germline, CDR1 SGHAT and CDR2 FQNNGV. DNA for the CDR3: TGTGCCAGCAGCTTGGAACTAGCGGGGCCTAGGGACACAGATACGCAGTATTTT. It yields the protein CASSLELAGPRDTDTQYF.

The genes are TRBV4-1 and TRBJ1-3; no firm D call. Germline loops: CDR1 MGHRA, CDR2 YSYEKL. CDR3 length: 19 amino acids. Trimming cost V 0 bases and J 0 bases, with 18 bases left between them. Written as DNA, the CDR3 is TGCGCCAGCAGCCAAGATACCCCGAGGGAGGCGGGCTCTGGAAACACCATATATTTT. The encoded protein is CASSQDTPREAGSGNTIYF.

This chain connects TRBV5-5 to TRBJ1-1; 8 positions agree with TRBD1. Germline trimming cut 2 bases from V and 1 base from J; bases unmatched to any gene: 1. Germline values: CDR1 SGHKS, CDR2 YYEKEE (reference sequence). The CDR3 covers 14 residues. The CDR3 protein is CASSFGQGNTEAFF. The CDR3 DNA follows: TGTGCCAGCAGCTTTGGACAGGGGAACACTGAAGCTTTCTTT.

This chain joins TRBV29-1 and TRBJ2-1, with 9 bases that match TRBD1. From germline, CDR1 is SQVTM and CDR2 ANQGSEA. This CDR3 is 17 amino acids long. Trimming at V came to 6 bases and at J to 3 bases, leaving 15 bases not matched to a gene. The CDR3 loop is CSVRDRVVVGVYNEQFF. The CDR3 DNA reads TGCAGCGTCCGGGACAGGGTTGTTGTGGGGGTCTACAATGAGCAGTTCTTC.

The chain joins TRBV11-2 to TRBJ2-3; 9 bases agree with TRBD2. The length of the CDR3 is 15 residues. Germline CDR1 SGHAT, CDR2 FQNNGV. J lost 4 bases, V lost 8 bases, and 10 bases had no gene match. CDR3: CASRWSGGLPDTQYF. In nucleotides, the CDR3 is TGTGCCAGCCGTTGGAGCGGGGGGCTCCCAGATACGCAGTATTTT.

This chain connects TRBV15 to TRBJ1-2, with D uncertain. The CDR3 runs 14 residues. Trimming left V 6 bases short and J 4 bases short, with 15 bases between. Germline V CDR1 and CDR2: LNHNV, YYDKDF (reference sequence). Here the CDR3 DNA reads TGTGCCACCAGTCCGGAGCTCATTGGCTATGGCTACACCTTC. Translated, it gives CATSPELIGYGYTF.

The J gene is TRBJ1-2, the V gene TRBV6-5; 7 bases agree with TRBD1. CDR3 size: 15 residues. From germline, CDR1 is MNHEY and CDR2 SVGAGI. Trimming cost V 4 bases and J 2 bases; bases outside gene matches: 7. The CDR3 loop is CASSWFLQGNYGYTF. The CDR3 bases are TGTGCCAGCAGTTGGTTTCTACAGGGGAACTATGGCTACACCTTC.

The rearrangement uses TRBV29-1 and TRBJ2-5; 7 positions agree with TRBD2. Germline CDR1 is SQVTM and CDR2 is ANQGSEA. The ends lost 6 bases at V and 4 bases at J; junction bases unmatched: 14. CDR3 size: 15 residues. This CDR3 is CSVDGWEAGLETQYF. DNA for the CDR3: TGCAGCGTCGATGGTTGGGAAGCGGGGCTAGAGACCCAGTACTTC.